This is a list of T cell receptor beta chains from one sample in a study of cytomegalovirus exposure and HLA in healthy donors. TCRdb's copy holds only in-frame clones and misses some; the assay was immunoSEQ multiplex PCR. The sample lists about 160,000 clones, around 74% occurring once. The sequenced sample was PBMCs. Source of these receptors: a female donor in good health and CMV-seronegative. Both conserved end residues are part of each CDR3. A D gene is named only where the DNA matches it firmly. Size is omitted from some rows. Given values are once, few, many or a class for expanded clones.

d_call	clone_size	v_call	j_call	cdr3_nt	cdr3_aa
-	-	TRBV6-1	TRBJ1-1	TGTGCCAGCAGTGAATCTGGGAGGCCCACTGAAGCTTTCTTT	CASSESGRPTEAFF
-	-	TRBV9	TRBJ1-3	TGTGCCAGCAGCGTAGATCCGGGGAAAAACACCATATATTTT	CASSVDPGKNTIYF
-	few	TRBV6-1	TRBJ2-6	TGTGCCAGCATCGGTCGGGGGTCTGGGGCCAACGTCCTGACTTTC	CASIGRGSGANVLTF
TRBD2	-	TRBV18	TRBJ2-2	TGTGCCAGCTCACCGAGCGGGGGCCCTCTCACCGGGGAGCTGTTTTTT	CASSPSGGPLTGELFF
-	-	TRBV7-2	TRBJ1-1	TGTGCCAGCAGCACAAGGGAAGGGGCCAACACTGAAGCTTTCTTT	CASSTREGANTEAFF
TRBD1	-	TRBV19	TRBJ2-5	TGTGCCAGTAGGGACAGGGGGGGAGAGACCCAGTACTTC	CASRDRGGETQYF
-	-	TRBV4-1	TRBJ1-1	TGCGCCAGCAGCACACTACAGGGAGGGTTCACTGAAGCTTTCTTT	CASSTLQGGFTEAFF
TRBD2	-	TRBV7-2	TRBJ2-7	TGTGCCAGCAGCCTTATAGCGGGTTCTCCCCCCTACGAGCAGTACTTC	CASSLIAGSPPYEQYF
TRBD1	-	TRBV6-1	TRBJ1-2	TGTGCCAGCAGTCCCGGACAGGGGGGAGGCTACACCTTC	CASSPGQGGGYTF
TRBD1	-	TRBV11-2	TRBJ2-7	TGTGCCAGCAGCTCTCTACAGGGGGCTCAGATATCCTACGAGCAGTACTTC	CASSSLQGAQISYEQYF
TRBD1	-	TRBV6-6	TRBJ1-5	TGTGCCAGCATCGGACAGGGTGGTCAGCCCCAGCATTTT	CASIGQGGQPQHF
-	-	TRBV19	TRBJ1-2	TGTGCCAGTAGTATAGGCGCTGCTTACTATGGCTACACCTTC	CASSIGAAYYGYTF
TRBD2	-	TRBV5-1	TRBJ2-2	TGCGCCAGCAGCGGGAGGGTGAACACCGGGGAGCTGTTTTTT	CASSGRVNTGELFF
-	once	TRBV7-9	TRBJ1-1	TGTGCCAGCAGCTCCGGGGGAATGAACACTGAAGCTTTCTTT	CASSSGGMNTEAFF
-	-	TRBV6-1	TRBJ1-3	TGTGCCAGCAGTCCCCGCACAGGGCGCGGAAACACCATATATTTT	CASSPRTGRGNTIYF
TRBD2	-	TRBV19	TRBJ2-3	TGTGCCAGTAGTATAGGCTCTCTAGCGGGTATTAGCACAGATACGCAGTATTTT	CASSIGSLAGISTDTQYF
-	few	TRBV7-9	TRBJ2-1	TGTGCCAGCAGCCTGAGCTCCTACAATGAGCAGTTCTTC	CASSLSSYNEQFF
-	-	TRBV7-3	TRBJ1-1	TGTGCCAGCAGCTTAACGTTCGCGGGTGAAGCTTTCTTT	CASSLTFAGEAFF
-	-	TRBV10-3	TRBJ1-1	TGTGCCTCAGGGGAGACCAACACTGAAGCTTTCTTT	CASGETNTEAFF
-	-	TRBV4-1	TRBJ2-3	TGCGCCAGCAGCCAAGACCCAAAACGGGGGCAGTATTTT	CASSQDPKRGQYF
-	-	TRBV27	TRBJ1-1	TGTGCCAGCAGTTTAGTCAGGAACACTGAAGCTTTCTTT	CASSLVRNTEAFF
-	-	TRBV6-1	TRBJ2-7	TGTGCCAGCAGCGCCGGGGTCCCCAGTGGGGAGCAGTACTTC	CASSAGVPSGEQYF
-	-	TRBV2	TRBJ2-7	TGTGCCAGCAGTGTGATAATCGGGCAGGGCTACGAGCAGTACTTC	CASSVIIGQGYEQYF
-	once	TRBV2	TRBJ1-1	TGTGCCAGCAGTGGACAGACTGAAGCTTTCTTT	CASSGQTEAFF
TRBD2	-	TRBV5-1	TRBJ2-7	TGCGCCAGCAGCGAAGGGACTAGCGGGAGCTACGAGCAGTACTTC	CASSEGTSGSYEQYF
TRBD1	-	TRBV19	TRBJ2-7	TGTGCCAGTAGTATAACAGGGGCGGGCTCGGAGCAGTACTTC	CASSITGAGSEQYF
-	-	TRBV15	TRBJ1-3	TGTGCCACCAGCAGAGTGGGGCGTGCAGGAAACACCATATATTTT	CATSRVGRAGNTIYF
-	-	TRBV4-2	TRBJ2-7	TGTGCCAGCAGTCGTCTTAGTTTAGCGCCTTCCTACGAGCAGTACTTC	CASSRLSLAPSYEQYF
-	-	TRBV5-1	TRBJ1-3	TGCGCCAGCAGCATGGCCGGGACACCCTCTGGAAACACCATATATTTT	CASSMAGTPSGNTIYF
TRBD1	-	TRBV6-1	TRBJ1-2	TGTGCCAGCAGTCCTGCGGGACAGGGACTTTATGGCTACACCTTC	CASSPAGQGLYGYTF
TRBD1	-	TRBV29-1	TRBJ1-1	TGCAGCGCGTTGGAAGCGTTCGGACAGGGATCATCTGAAGCTTTCTTT	CSALEAFGQGSSEAFF
-	-	TRBV18	TRBJ1-1	TGTGCCAGCTCACCGACGAACGGGGGGGACACTGAAGCTTTCTTT	CASSPTNGGDTEAFF
-	-	TRBV27	TRBJ2-7	TGTGCCAGCAGCCCCCAGGGGCAAGTAGGAGAGCAGTACTTC	CASSPQGQVGEQYF
-	-	TRBV5-4	TRBJ1-4	TGTGCCAGCAGCTTGGTGAGCGAAAATGAAAAACTGTTTTTT	CASSLVSENEKLFF
TRBD2	-	TRBV5-1	TRBJ2-5	TGCGCCAGCAGCCTCGGGACTAGCGCGACCCAGTACTTC	CASSLGTSATQYF
TRBD1	-	TRBV15	TRBJ1-5	TGTGCCACCAGCAGTGGCCTTCGGGGGACAGGGTCGCAGCCCCAGCATTTT	CATSSGLRGTGSQPQHF
-	-	TRBV28	TRBJ2-7	TGTGCCAGCAGTTTGTCGAGTGAGGATTACGAGCAGTACTTC	CASSLSSEDYEQYF
-	-	TRBV7-2	TRBJ1-6	TGTGCCAGCAGCTTGCTACAGGGTTTTTCACCCCTCCACTTT	CASSLLQGFSPLHF
-	few	TRBV6-4	TRBJ2-2	TGTGCCAGCAGTACTGACTCCACCGGGGAGCTGTTTTTT	CASSTDSTGELFF
-	-	TRBV5-1	TRBJ1-1	TGCGCCAGCAGCTCCCGAAGGGGTATCGCTGAAGCTTTCTTT	CASSSRRGIAEAFF
-	-	TRBV5-1	TRBJ2-3	TGCGCCAGCAGCTTACTGACTAGGGGACCTACAGATACGCAGTATTTT	CASSLLTRGPTDTQYF
TRBD2	once	TRBV30	TRBJ2-3	TGTGCCTGGTCCGGTCTAGCGGGGGTAGGAGATACGCAGTATTTT	CAWSGLAGVGDTQYF
-	-	TRBV6-1	TRBJ1-2	TGTGCCAGCAGTGAAAAAGGGGAAGGATATGGCTACACCTTC	CASSEKGEGYGYTF
-	-	TRBV7-9	TRBJ1-2	TGTGCCAGCAGCTTCCCCCAGGGAGGGTATGGCTACACCTTC	CASSFPQGGYGYTF
-	few	TRBV9	TRBJ2-7	TGTGCCAGCAGCGTAGAATCGGGAGCGTTGTACGAGCAGTACTTC	CASSVESGALYEQYF
TRBD1	-	TRBV2	TRBJ1-5	TGTGCCAGCACGGGGACAGGCAATCAGCCCCAGCATTTT	CASTGTGNQPQHF